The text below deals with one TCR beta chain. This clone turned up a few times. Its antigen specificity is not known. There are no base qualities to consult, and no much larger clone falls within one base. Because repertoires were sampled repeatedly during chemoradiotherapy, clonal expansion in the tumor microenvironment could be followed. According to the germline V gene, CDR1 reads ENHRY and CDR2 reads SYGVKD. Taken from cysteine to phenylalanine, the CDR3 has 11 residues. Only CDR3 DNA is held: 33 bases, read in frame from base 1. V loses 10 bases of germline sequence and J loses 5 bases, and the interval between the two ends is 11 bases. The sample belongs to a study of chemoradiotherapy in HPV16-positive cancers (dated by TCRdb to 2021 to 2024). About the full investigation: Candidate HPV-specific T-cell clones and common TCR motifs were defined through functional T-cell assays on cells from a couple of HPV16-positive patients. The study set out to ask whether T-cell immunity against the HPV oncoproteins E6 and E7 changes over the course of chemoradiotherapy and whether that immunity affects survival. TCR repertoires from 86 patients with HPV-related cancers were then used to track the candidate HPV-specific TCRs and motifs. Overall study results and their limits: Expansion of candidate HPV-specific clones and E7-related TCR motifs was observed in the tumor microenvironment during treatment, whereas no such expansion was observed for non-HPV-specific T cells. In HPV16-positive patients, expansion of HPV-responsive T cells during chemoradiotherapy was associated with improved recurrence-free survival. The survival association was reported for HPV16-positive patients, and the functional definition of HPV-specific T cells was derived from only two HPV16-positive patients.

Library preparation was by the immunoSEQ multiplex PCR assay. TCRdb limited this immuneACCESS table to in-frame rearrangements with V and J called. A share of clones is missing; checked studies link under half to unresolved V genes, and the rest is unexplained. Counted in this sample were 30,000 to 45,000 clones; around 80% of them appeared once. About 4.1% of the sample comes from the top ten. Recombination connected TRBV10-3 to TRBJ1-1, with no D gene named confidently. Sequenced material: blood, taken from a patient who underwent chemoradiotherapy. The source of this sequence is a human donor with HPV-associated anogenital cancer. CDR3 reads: CATGPGTEAFF. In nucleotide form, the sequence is TGTGCCACCGGACCGGGGACTGAAGCTTTCTTT.